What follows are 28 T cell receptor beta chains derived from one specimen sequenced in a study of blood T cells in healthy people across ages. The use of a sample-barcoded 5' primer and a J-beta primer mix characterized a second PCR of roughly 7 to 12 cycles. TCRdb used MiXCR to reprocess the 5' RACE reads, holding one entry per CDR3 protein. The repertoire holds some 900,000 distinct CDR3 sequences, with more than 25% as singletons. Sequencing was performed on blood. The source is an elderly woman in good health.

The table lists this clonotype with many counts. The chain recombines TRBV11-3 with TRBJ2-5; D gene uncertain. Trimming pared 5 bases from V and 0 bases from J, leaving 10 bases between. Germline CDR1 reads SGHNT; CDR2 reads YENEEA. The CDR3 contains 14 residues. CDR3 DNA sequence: TGTGCCAGCAGCGGTAGGCTGAACCAAGAGACCCAGTACTTC. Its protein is CASSGRLNQETQYF.

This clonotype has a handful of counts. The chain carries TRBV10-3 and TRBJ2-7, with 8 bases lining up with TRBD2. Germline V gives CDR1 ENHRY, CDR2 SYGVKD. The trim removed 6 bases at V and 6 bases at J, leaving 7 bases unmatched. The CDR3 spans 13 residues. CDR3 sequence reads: CAISSRGGSEQYF. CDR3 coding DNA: TGTGCCATCAGCTCACGGGGGGGTTCCGAGCAGTACTTC.

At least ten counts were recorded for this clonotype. CDR3 protein: CASSYVYEQYF. The CDR3 DNA is TGTGCCAGCAGTTACGTTTACGAGCAGTACTTC. This chain links TRBV6-2 or TRBV6-3 with TRBJ2-7, with D hard to call. Trimming left V 2 bases short and J 4 bases short, with 3 bases between. The CDR3 loop spans 11 amino acids. Germline V gene lookup returns CDR1 MNHEY and CDR2 SVGEGT.

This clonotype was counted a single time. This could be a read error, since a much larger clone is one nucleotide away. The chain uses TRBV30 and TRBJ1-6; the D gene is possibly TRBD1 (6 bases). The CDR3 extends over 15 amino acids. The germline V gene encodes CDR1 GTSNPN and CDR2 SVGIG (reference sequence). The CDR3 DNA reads TGTGCCTGGAACGACAGGTCGATGGATAATTCACCCCCCCACTTT. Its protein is CAWNDRSMDNSPPHF.

CDR3 in DNA: TGTGCCAGCAGCTCCGACAGGGCTCGATCTCCTGAAGCTTTCTTT. It encodes CASSSDRARSPEAFF. The chain employs TRBV7-9 and TRBJ1-1, with 7 positions matching TRBD1. The V gene end was trimmed by 4 bases and the J gene end by 6 bases; junction bases not matched to a gene: 11. The CDR3 consists of 15 residues. Germline loops: CDR1 SEHNR, CDR2 FQNEAQ (reference sequence).

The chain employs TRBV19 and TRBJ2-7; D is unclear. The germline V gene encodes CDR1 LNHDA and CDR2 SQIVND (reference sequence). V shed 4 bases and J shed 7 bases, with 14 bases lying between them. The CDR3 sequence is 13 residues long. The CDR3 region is CASSTRPVEEQYF. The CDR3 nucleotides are TGTGCCAGTAGTACAAGGCCAGTGGAGGAGCAGTACTTC.

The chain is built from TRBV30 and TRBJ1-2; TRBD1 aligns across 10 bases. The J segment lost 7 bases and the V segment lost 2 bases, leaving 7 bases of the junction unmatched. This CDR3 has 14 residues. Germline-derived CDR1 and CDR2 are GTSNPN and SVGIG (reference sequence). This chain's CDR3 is CAWSSDRGGIGYTF. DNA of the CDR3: TGTGCCTGGAGTTCGGACAGGGGGGGCATTGGCTACACCTTC.

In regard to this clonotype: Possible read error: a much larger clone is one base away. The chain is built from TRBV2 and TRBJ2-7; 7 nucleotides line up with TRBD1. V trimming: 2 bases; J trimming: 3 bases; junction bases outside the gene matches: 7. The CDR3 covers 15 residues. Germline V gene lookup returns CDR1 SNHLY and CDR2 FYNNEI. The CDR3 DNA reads TGTGCCAGCAGTGAAAGGGGACAGAGGCTCTACGAGCAGTACTTC. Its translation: CASSERGQRLYEQYF.

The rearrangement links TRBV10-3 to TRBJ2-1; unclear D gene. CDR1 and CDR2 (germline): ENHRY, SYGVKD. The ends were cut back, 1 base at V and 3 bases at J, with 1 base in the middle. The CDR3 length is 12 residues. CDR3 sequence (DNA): TGTGCCATCAGTGAGTGCTACAATGAGCAGTTCTTC. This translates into CAISECYNEQFF.

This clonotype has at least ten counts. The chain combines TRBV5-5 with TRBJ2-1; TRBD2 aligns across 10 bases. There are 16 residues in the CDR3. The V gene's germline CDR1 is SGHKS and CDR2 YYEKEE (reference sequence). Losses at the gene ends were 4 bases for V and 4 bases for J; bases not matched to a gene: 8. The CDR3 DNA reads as TGTGCCAGCAGCGTGTTAGCGGGGGGCTCTTACAATGAGCAGTTCTTC. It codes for CASSVLAGGSYNEQFF.

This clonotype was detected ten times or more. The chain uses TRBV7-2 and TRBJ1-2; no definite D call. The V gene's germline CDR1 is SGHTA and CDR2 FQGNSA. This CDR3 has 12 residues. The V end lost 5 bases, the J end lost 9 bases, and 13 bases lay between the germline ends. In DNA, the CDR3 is TGTGCCAGCAGCGCCAGCCCCACCAGCTACACCTTC. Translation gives CASSASPTSYTF.

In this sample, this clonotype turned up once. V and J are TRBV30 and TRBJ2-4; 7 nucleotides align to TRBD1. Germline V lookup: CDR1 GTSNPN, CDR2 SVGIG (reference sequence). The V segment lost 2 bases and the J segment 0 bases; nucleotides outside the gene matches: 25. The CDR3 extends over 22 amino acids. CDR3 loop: CAWSQGWGNRGYLGTAKNIQYF. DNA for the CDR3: TGTGCCTGGAGTCAAGGTTGGGGAAACAGGGGCTATTTGGGAACAGCCAAAAACATTCAGTACTTC.

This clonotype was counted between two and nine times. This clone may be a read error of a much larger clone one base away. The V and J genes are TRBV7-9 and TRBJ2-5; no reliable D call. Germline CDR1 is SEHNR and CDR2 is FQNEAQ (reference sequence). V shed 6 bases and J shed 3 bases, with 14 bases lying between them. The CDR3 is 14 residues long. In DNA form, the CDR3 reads TGTGCCAGCAGGATGATGGGCACCAAAGAGACCCAGTACTTC. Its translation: CASRMMGTKETQYF.

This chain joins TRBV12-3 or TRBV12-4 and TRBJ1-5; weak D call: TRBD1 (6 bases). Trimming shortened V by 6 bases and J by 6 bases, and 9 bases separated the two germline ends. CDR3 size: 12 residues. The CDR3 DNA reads TGTGCCAGCAGACAGGGCCTTCAGCCCCAGCATTTT. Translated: CASRQGLQPQHF.

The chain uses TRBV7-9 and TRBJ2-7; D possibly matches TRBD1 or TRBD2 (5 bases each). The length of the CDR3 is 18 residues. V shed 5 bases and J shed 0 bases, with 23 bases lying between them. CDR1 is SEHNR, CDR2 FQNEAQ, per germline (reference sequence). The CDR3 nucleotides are TGTGCCAGCAGCATACAACCCGGGACGTCCAGGAGCTCCTACGAGCAGTACTTC. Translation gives CASSIQPGTSRSSYEQYF.

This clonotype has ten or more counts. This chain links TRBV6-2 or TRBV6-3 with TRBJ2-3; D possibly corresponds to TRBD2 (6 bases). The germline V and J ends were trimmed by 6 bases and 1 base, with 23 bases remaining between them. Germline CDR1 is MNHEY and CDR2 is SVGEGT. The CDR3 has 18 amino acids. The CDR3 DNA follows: TGTGCCAGCAGCCCGGTTCCTACTAGCAGCCGGGGCACAGATACGCAGTATTTT. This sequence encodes CASSPVPTSSRGTDTQYF.

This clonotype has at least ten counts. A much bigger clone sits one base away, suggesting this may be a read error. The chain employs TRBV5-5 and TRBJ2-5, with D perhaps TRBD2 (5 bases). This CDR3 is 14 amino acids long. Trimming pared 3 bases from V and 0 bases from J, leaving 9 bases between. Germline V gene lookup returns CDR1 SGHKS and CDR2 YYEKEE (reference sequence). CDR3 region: CASSWRQDQETQYF. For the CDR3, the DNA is TGTGCCAGCAGCTGGAGGCAGGACCAAGAGACCCAGTACTTC. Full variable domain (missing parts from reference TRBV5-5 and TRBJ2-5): DAGVTQSPTHLIKTRGQQVTLRCSPISGHKSVSWYQQVLGQGPQFIFQYYEKEERGRGNFPDRFSARQFPNYSSELNVNALLLGDSALYLCASSWRQDQETQYFGPGTRLLVL.

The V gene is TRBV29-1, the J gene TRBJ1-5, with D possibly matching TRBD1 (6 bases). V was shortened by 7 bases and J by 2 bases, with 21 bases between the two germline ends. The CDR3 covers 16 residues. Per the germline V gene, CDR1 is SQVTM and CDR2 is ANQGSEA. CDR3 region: CSGGHLRPRRNQPQHF. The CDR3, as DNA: TGCAGCGGGGGACATCTGCGGCCCCGGCGCAATCAGCCCCAGCATTTT.

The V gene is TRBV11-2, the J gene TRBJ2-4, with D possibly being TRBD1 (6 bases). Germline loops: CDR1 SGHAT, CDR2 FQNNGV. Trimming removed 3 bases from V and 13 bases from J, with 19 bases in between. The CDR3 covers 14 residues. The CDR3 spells CASSLDSGIGEQYF. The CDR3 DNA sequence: TGTGCCAGCAGCTTGGACAGCGGAATCGGGGAGCAGTACTTC. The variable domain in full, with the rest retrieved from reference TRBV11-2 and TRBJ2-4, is EAGVAQSPRYKIIEKRQSVAFWCNPISGHATLYWYQQILGQGPKLLIQFQNNGVVDDSQLPKDRFSAERLKGVDSTLKIQPAKLEDSAVYLCASSLDSGIGEQYFGAGTRLSVL.

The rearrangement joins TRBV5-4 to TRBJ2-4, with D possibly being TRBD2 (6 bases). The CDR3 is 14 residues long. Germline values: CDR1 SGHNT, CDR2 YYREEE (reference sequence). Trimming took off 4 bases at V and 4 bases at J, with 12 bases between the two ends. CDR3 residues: CASSHSGRKNIQYF. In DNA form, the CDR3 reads TGTGCCAGCAGCCATTCCGGGAGAAAAAACATTCAGTACTTC.

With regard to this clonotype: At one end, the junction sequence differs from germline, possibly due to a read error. The CDR3 sequence is CAGSPGMETQYF. The CDR3 coding sequence is TGCGCCGGCAGTCCAGGGATGGAGACCCAGTACTTC. The chain uses TRBV5-1 and TRBJ2-5, with D possibly being TRBD1 (5 bases). This CDR3 spans 12 amino acids. Germline CDR1 reads SGHRS; CDR2 reads YFSETQ.

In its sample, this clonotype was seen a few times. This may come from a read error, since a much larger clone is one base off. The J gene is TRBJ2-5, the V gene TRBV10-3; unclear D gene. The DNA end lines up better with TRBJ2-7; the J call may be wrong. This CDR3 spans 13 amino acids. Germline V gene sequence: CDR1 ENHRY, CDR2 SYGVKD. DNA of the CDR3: TGTGCCATCAGTGCCCTACTCACCTGCGAGCAGTACTTC. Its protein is CAISALLTCEQYF.

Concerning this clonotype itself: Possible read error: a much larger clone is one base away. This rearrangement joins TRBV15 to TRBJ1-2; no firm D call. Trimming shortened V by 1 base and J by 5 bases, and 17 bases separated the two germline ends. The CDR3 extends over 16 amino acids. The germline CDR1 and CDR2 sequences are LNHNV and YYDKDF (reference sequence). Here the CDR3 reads CATSRGPQGSNYGYTF. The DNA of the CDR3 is TGTGCCACCAGCAGAGGTCCCCAAGGGAGTAATTATGGCTACACCTTC.

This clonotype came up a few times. CDR3 loop: CSARRNAPVKLFF. In DNA form, the CDR3 reads TGCAGTGCTAGAAGGAACGCCCCTGTAAAACTGTTTTTT. The rearrangement links TRBV20-1 to TRBJ1-4; unclear D gene. The V gene's germline CDR1 is DFQATT and CDR2 SNEGSKA (reference sequence). V lost 2 bases, J lost 10 bases, and 14 bases lay in between. The length of the CDR3 is 13 residues.

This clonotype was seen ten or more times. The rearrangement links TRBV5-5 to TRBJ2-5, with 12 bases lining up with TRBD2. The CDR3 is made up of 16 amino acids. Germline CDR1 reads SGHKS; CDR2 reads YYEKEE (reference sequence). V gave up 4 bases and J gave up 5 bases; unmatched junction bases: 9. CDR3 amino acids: CASSKVLAGGLETQYF. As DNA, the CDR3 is TGTGCCAGCAGCAAAGTCCTAGCGGGGGGGCTGGAGACCCAGTACTTC.

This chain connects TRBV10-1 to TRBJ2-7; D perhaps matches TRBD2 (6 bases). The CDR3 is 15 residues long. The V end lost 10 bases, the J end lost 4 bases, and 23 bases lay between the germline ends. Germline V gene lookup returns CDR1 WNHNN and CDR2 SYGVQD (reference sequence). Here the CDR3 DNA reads TGCGCCACCACTCCCTCGAAGGAGGGAGGTTACGAGCAGTACTTC. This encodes CATTPSKEGGYEQYF.

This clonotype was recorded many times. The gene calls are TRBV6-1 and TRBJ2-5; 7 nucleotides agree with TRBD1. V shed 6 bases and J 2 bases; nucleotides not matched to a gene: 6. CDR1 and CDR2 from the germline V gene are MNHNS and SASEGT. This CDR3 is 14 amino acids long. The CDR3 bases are TGTGCCAGCAGGCCGGGACAGCTACAAGAGACCCAGTACTTC. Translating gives CASRPGQLQETQYF.

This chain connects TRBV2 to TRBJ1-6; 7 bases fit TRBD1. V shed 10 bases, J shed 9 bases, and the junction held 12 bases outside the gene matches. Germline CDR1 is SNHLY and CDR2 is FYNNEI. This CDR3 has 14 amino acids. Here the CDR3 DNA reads TGTGCCATCAGCTCGACAGGGTTGGGTTCACCCCTCCACTTT. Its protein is CAISSTGLGSPLHF.